This T cell receptor beta chain appears in the sequencing data of a study of blood T cell repertoires in COVID-19. For the study at large: COVID-19 samples collected from the United States, Italy and Spain covered acute and convalescent phases.

Germline loops: CDR1 MNHNS, CDR2 SASEGT. This CDR3 region has 15 residues. V shed 2 bases and J 8 bases; nucleotides not matched to a gene: 6. Original methodology: Quantification of nucleated cells was approximated via reference gene primer amplification. Data came from immunoSEQ multiplex PCR; TCRdb stores just in-frame clones and leaves some out. The DNA gave D and trimming, while V, J and clone size come from that table. The profile shows about 360,000 clones, around 88% of them singletons. The sequenced sample consisted of peripheral blood. The sequence came from a woman aged 55-69 years with COVID-19, enrolled during active disease. The chain employs TRBV6-1 and TRBJ2-3; 11 bases line up with TRBD2. The CDR3 reads CASSEMVAGGPTQYF. CDR3 nucleotides: TGTGCCAGCAGTGAAATGGTAGCGGGGGGGCCTACGCAGTATTTT.